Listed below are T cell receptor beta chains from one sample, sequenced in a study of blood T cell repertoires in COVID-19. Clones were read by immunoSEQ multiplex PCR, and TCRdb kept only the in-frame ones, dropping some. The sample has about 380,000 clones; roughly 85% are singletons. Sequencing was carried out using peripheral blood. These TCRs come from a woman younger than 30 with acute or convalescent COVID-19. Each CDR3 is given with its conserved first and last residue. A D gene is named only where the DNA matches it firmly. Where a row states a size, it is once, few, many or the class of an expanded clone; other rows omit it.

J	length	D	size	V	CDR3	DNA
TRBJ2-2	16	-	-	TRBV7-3	CASSEQGHANTGELFF	TGTGCCAGCAGCGAACAGGGACACGCGAACACCGGGGAGCTGTTTTTT
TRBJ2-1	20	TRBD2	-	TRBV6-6	CASSRPGGRGAPPSYNEQFF	TGTGCCAGCAGCCGCCCGGGGGGGCGGGGGGCTCCTCCCTCCTACAATGAGCAGTTCTTC
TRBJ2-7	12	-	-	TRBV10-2	CASRPGAYEQYF	TGCGCCAGCAGGCCCGGGGCCTACGAGCAGTACTTC
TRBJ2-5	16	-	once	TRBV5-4	CASSRSDGGRLETQYF	TGTGCCAGCAGTCGAAGTGATGGGGGCCGGCTAGAGACCCAGTACTTC
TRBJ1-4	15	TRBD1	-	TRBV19	CASSLSTGTNEKLFF	TGTGCCAGTAGCCTCTCGACAGGGACTAATGAAAAACTGTTTTTT
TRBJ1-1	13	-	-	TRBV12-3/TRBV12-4	CASTRGGRDSAFF	TGTGCCAGCACGCGGGGTGGAAGGGATAGTGCTTTCTTT
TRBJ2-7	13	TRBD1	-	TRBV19	CASSARGTYEQYF	TGTGCCAGTAGTGCCAGGGGGACCTACGAGCAGTACTTC
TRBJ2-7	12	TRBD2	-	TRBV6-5	CASSPGGYEQYF	TGTGCCAGCAGCCCGGGGGGATACGAGCAGTACTTC
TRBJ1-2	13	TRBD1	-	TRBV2	CASSQDREHGYTF	TGTGCCAGCAGTCAAGACAGGGAGCATGGCTACACCTTC
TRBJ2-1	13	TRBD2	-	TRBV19	CASRLAGGVEQFF	TGTGCCAGTAGACTAGCGGGAGGGGTTGAGCAGTTCTTC
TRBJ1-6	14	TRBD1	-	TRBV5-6	CASSLQGAGSPLHF	TGTGCCAGCAGCCTACAGGGGGCAGGATCACCCCTCCACTTT
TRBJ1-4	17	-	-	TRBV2	CASSDVPREPTNEKLFF	TGTGCCAGCAGCGACGTCCCGCGGGAACCAACTAATGAAAAACTGTTTTTT
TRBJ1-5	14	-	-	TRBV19	CASSIQGSNQPQHF	TGTGCCAGTAGTATTCAGGGAAGCAATCAGCCCCAGCATTTT
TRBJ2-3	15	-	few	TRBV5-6	CASSLAEGEADTQYF	TGTGCCAGCAGCTTGGCCGAGGGGGAAGCAGATACGCAGTATTTT
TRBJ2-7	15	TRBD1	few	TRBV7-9	CASSLQGALTYEQYF	TGTGCCAGCAGCTTACAGGGGGCGCTGACCTACGAGCAGTACTTC
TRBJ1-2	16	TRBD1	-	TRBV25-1	CASSESGTGPNYGYTF	TGTGCCAGCAGTGAATCGGGGACAGGCCCTAACTATGGCTACACCTTC
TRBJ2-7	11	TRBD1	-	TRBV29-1	CSAGQGVEQYF	TGCAGCGCTGGACAGGGGGTTGAGCAGTACTTC
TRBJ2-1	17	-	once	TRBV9	CASSVIGSPSTYNEQFF	TGTGCCAGCAGCGTAATCGGTAGCCCTTCAACCTACAATGAGCAGTTCTTC
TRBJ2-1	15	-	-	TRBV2	CASSVERSSYNEQFF	TGTGCCAGCAGTGTTGAGCGGAGCTCCTACAATGAGCAGTTCTTC
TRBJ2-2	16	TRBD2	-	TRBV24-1	CATSPSSGSWTGELFF	TGTGCCACCAGCCCCAGTAGCGGGAGCTGGACCGGGGAGCTGTTTTTT
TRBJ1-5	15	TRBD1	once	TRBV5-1	CASSLVAGGEQPQHF	TGCGCCAGCAGCTTGGTGGCAGGGGGCGAACAGCCCCAGCATTTT
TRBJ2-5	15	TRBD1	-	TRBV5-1	CASSPGLTGKETQYF	TGCGCCAGCAGCCCGGGGTTGACAGGGAAAGAGACCCAGTACTTC
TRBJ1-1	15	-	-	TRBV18	CASSPAQGGNTEAFF	TGTGCCAGCTCACCTGCACAGGGTGGGAACACTGAAGCTTTCTTT
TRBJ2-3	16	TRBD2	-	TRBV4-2	CASSHGLAPSTDTQYF	TGTGCCAGCAGCCATGGACTAGCCCCTAGCACAGATACGCAGTATTTT
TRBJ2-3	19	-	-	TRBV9	CASSVGERGLAGRTDTQYF	TGTGCCAGCAGCGTAGGAGAAAGGGGACTCGCGGGACGCACAGATACGCAGTATTTT
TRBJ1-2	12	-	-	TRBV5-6	CASSLGLYGYTF	TGTGCCAGCAGCCTAGGACTTTATGGCTACACCTTC
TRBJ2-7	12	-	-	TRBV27	CASSLGPGVQYF	TGTGCCAGCAGTTTGGGCCCGGGGGTGCAGTACTTC
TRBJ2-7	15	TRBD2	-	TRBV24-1	CATSGLAGVTYEQYF	TGTGCCACCAGTGGACTAGCGGGAGTGACCTACGAGCAGTACTTC
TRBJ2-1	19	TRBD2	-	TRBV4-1	CASSQVSGGLAGPGNEQFF	TGCGCCAGCAGCCAAGTCTCAGGAGGACTAGCGGGTCCTGGGAATGAGCAGTTCTTC
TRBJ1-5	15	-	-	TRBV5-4	CASSSDPTGDQPQHF	TGTGCCAGCAGCTCCGATCCGACAGGAGATCAGCCCCAGCATTTT
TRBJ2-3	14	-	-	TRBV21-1	CASSKEDYTDTQYF	TGTGCCAGCAGCAAAGAAGACTACACAGATACGCAGTATTTT
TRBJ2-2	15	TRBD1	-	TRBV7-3	CASSPGTANTGELFF	TGTGCCAGCAGCCCCGGGACAGCGAACACCGGGGAGCTGTTTTTT